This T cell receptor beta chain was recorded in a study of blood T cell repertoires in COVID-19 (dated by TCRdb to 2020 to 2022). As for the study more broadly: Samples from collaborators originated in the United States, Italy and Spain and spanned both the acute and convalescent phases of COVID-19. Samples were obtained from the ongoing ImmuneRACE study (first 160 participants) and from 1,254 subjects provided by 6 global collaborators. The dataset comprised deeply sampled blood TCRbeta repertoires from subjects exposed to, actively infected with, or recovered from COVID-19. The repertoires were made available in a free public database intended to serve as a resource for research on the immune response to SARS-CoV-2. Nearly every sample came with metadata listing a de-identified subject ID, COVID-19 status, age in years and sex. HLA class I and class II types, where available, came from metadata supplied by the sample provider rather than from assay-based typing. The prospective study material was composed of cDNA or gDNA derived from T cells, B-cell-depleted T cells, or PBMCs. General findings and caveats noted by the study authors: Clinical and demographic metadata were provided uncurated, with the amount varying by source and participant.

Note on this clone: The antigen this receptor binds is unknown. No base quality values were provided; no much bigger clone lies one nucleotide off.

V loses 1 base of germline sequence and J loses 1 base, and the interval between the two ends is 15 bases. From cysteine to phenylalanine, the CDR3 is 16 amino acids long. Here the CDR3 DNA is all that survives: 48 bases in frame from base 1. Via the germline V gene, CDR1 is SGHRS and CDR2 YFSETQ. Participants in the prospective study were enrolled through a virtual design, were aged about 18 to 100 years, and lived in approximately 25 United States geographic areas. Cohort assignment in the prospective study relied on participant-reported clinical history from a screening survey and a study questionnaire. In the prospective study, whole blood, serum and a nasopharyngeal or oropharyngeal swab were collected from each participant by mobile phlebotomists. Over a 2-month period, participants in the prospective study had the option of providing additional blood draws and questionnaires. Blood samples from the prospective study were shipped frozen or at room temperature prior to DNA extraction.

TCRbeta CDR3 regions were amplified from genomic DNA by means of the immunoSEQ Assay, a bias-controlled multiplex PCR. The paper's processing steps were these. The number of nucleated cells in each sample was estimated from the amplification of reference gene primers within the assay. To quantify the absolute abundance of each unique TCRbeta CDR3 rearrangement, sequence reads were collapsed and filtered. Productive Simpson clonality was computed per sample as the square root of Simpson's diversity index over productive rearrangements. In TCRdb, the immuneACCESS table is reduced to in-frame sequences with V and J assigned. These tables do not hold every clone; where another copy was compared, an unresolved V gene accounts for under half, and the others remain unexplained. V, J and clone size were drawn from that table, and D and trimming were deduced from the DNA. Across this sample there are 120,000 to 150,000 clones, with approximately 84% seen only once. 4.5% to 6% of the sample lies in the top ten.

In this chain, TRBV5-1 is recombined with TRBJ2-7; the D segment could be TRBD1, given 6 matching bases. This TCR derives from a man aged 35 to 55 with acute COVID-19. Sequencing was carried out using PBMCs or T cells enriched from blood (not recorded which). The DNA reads TGCGCCAGCAGCTTGCAAGGGGGTTTCACTTCCTACGAGCAGTACTTC. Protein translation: CASSLQGGFTSYEQYF.